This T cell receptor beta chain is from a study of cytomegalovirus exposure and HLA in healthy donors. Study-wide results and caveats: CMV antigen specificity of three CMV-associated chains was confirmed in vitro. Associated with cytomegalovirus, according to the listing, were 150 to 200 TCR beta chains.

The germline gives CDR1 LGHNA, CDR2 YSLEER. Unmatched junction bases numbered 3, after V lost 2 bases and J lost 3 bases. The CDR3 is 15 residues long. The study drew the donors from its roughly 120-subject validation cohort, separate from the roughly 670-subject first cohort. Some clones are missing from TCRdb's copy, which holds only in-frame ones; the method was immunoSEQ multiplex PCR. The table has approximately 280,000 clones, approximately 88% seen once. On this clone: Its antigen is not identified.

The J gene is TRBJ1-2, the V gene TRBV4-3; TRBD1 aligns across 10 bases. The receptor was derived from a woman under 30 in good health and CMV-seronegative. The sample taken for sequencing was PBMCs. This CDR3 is CASSQRGQGHYGYTF. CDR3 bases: TGCGCCAGCAGCCAAAGGGGACAGGGGCACTATGGCTACACCTTC.